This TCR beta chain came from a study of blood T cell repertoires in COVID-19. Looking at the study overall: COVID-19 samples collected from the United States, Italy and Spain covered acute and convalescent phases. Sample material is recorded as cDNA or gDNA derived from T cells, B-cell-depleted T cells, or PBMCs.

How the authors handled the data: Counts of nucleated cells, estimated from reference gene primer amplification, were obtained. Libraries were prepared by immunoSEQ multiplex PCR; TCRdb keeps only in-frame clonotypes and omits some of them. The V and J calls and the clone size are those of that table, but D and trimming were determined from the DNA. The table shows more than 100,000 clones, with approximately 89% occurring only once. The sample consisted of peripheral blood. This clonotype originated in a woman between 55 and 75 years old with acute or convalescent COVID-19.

The CDR3 region has the DNA TGTGCCAGCAGCCTCGGGGTTTCGGCGTGGAATTCACCCCTCCACTTT. It translates to CASSLGVSAWNSPLHF. The V gene is TRBV3-1 (or the pseudogene TRBV3-2), the J gene TRBJ1-6; D uncertain. In germline, CDR1 is LGHDT, CDR2 YNNKEL (reference sequence). The CDR3 length is 16 residues. The ends were cut back, 4 bases at V and 7 bases at J, with 17 bases in the middle.